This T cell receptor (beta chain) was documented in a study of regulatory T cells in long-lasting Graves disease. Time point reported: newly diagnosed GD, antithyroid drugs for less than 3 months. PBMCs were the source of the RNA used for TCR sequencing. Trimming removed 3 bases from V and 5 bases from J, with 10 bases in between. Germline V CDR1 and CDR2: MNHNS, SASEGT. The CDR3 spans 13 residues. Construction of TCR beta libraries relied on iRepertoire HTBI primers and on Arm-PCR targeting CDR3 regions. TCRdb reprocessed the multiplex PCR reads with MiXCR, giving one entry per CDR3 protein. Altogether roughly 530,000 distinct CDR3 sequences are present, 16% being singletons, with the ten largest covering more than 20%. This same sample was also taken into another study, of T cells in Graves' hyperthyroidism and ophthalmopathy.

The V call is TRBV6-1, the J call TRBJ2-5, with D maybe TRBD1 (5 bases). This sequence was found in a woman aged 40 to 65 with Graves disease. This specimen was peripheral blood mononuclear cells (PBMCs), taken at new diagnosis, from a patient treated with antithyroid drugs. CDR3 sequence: CASSDRVRETQYF. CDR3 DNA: TGTGCCAGCAGTGACAGGGTCCGGGAGACCCAGTACTTC.